These 30 T cell receptor beta chains originate from one sample sequenced in a study of early T cells in non-severe SARS-CoV-2 infection. TCRdb analysed the 5' RACE reads with MiXCR anew, one entry per CDR3 protein. Of around 70,000 distinct CDR3 sequences in the sample, approximately 10% are singletons; the top ten hold 3.2%. Sequencing was carried out using whole blood. The receptors were sampled from an adult who was a healthcare worker with PCR-confirmed SARS-CoV-2 infection or an uninfected control (not recorded which).

This clonotype has more than one count but fewer than ten. The J gene is TRBJ2-7, the V gene TRBV27, with D perhaps TRBD2 (5 bases). Germline V gives CDR1 MNHEY, CDR2 SMNVEV (reference sequence). V gave up 3 bases and J gave up 4 bases, with 10 bases separating them. The CDR3 spans 13 residues. This CDR3 reads CASSFHPGYEQYF. CDR3 in DNA: TGTGCCAGCAGTTTCCATCCGGGATACGAGCAGTACTTC.

There are many counts of this clonotype. The chain joins TRBV9 to TRBJ1-1, with TRBD1 matching 7 bases. V gave up 4 bases and J gave up 4 bases; unmatched junction bases: 7. The CDR3 sequence is 14 residues long. CDR1 is SGDLS, CDR2 YYNGEE, per germline. CDR3 sequence reads: CASSFTGASTEAFF. The CDR3 coding sequence is TGTGCCAGCAGCTTCACAGGGGCTAGCACTGAAGCTTTCTTT.

This clonotype was detected ten times or more. The rearrangement links TRBV12-3 or TRBV12-4 to TRBJ2-7; possibly TRBD2 for D (5 bases). Trimming cost V 4 bases and J 4 bases, with 5 bases left between them. The CDR3 is 11 residues long. CDR3 sequence reads: CASSSGYEQYF. The CDR3 region has the DNA TGTGCCAGCAGTTCGGGATACGAGCAGTACTTC.

There are a few counts of this clonotype. The V gene is TRBV4-3, the J gene TRBJ1-4; D is unresolved. Germline loops: CDR1 LGHNA, CDR2 YSLEER. This CDR3 is 16 amino acids long. V was clipped by 0 bases and J by 7 bases, with 15 bases between them. The CDR3 reads CASSQDWAVRIEKLFF. The DNA for the CDR3 is TGCGCCAGCAGCCAAGATTGGGCAGTGAGGATTGAAAAACTGTTTTTT.

The chain combines TRBV6-6 with TRBJ1-6; D is unclear. The CDR3 is made up of 11 amino acids. CDR1 is MNHNY, CDR2 SVGAGI, per germline (reference sequence). Trimming left V 6 bases short and J 6 bases short, with 3 bases between. The CDR3 nucleotides read TGTGCCAGCAGCCTTAATTCACCCCTCCACTTT. It specifies CASSLNSPLHF.

This clonotype was detected a few times. This chain uses TRBV29-1 with TRBJ2-2; the D gene is possibly TRBD1 (6 bases). With 4 bases removed from V and 0 bases from J, the gap between germline ends came to 6 bases. Germline-derived CDR1 and CDR2 are SQVTM and ANQGSEA. This CDR3 has 13 residues. The CDR3 sequence is CSVGDTNTGELFF. The CDR3 region has the DNA TGCAGCGTTGGGGACACGAACACCGGGGAGCTGTTTTTT.

This clonotype occurred a few times. The CDR3 DNA sequence: TGTGCCAGTAGTAATCACAGGGGCCTATCCTATGGCTACACCTTC. This translates into CASSNHRGLSYGYTF. The chain links TRBV19 to TRBJ1-2; TRBD1 agrees at 7 bases. J lost 4 bases, V lost 4 bases, and 9 bases had no gene match. This CDR3 is 15 amino acids long. Germline V gives CDR1 LNHDA, CDR2 SQIVND (reference sequence).

This clonotype showed up just a few times. This chain connects TRBV11-3 to TRBJ2-1; TRBD2 aligns across 8 bases. CDR1 SGHNT and CDR2 YENEEA come from the germline V gene. J was trimmed by 0 bases and V by 5 bases; bases with no gene match: 3. The CDR3 spans 15 residues. DNA for the CDR3: TGTGCCAGCAGCCCCGGGGGGGGCTCCTACAATGAGCAGTTCTTC. It yields the protein CASSPGGGSYNEQFF.

This clonotype was picked up a small number of times. This may arise from a read error, as a much more abundant clone is one base away. V is TRBV4-3 and J is TRBJ2-1; D is ambiguous. The CDR3 covers 14 residues. Germline-derived CDR1 and CDR2 are LGHNA and YSLEER. CDR3 residues: CASSQDRLGDEQVF. The CDR3, as DNA: TGCGCCAGCAGCCAAGATCGGCTAGGCGATGAGCAGGTCTTC.

Ten or more counts support this clonotype. The chain carries TRBV12-3 or TRBV12-4 and TRBJ1-2; no firm D call. The CDR3 runs 14 residues. The ends were cut back, 6 bases at V and 4 bases at J, with 15 bases in the middle. The CDR3 coding sequence is TGTGCCAGCAGCTTGTCGGGGATAGCCTATGGCTACACCTTC. It codes for CASSLSGIAYGYTF.

V gene TRBV5-5 combines with J gene TRBJ2-4; tentatively, D is TRBD2 (5 bases). V was shortened by 4 bases and J by 6 bases, with 17 bases between the two germline ends. This CDR3 has 15 residues. Germline V gene lookup returns CDR1 SGHKS and CDR2 YYEKEE (reference sequence). The DNA for the CDR3 is TGTGCCAGCAGCCAGATGGACGGGGATTTAAACATTCAGTACTTC. Its protein product is CASSQMDGDLNIQYF.

This clonotype occurred many times. V and J are TRBV18 and TRBJ2-1, with 10 positions matching TRBD2. Germline V CDR1 and CDR2: KGHSH, LQKENI. Trimming took 6 bases from V and 4 from J; bases not matched to a gene: 6. This CDR3 has 15 amino acids. The CDR3 DNA is TGTGCCAGCTCGCTAACTAGCGGGGAGTACAATGAGCAGTTCTTC. Its protein is CASSLTSGEYNEQFF. The whole variable domain, remainder taken from reference TRBV18 and TRBJ2-1, is NAGVMQNPRHLVRRRGQEARLRCSPMKGHSHVYWYRQLPEEGLKFMVYLQKENIIDESGMPKERFSAEFPKEGPSILRIQQVVRGDSAAYFCASSLTSGEYNEQFFGPGTRLTVL.

This clonotype has just a few counts. The chain uses TRBV7-2 and TRBJ2-5; the match to TRBD2 covers 7 bases. Trimming cost V 5 bases and J 4 bases; bases outside gene matches: 4. The CDR3 totals 13 residues. Per the germline V gene, CDR1 is SGHTA and CDR2 is FQGNSA. The chain's CDR3 is CASSQLALETQYF. The CDR3 nucleotides read TGTGCCAGCAGCCAACTAGCGCTAGAGACCCAGTACTTC.

The chain is built from TRBV30 and TRBJ2-7, with 11 bases aligning to TRBD2. The CDR3 is 13 amino acids. V lost 5 bases to trimming and J lost 4 bases; unmatched junction nucleotides: 4. Germline CDR1 GTSNPN, CDR2 SVGIG (reference sequence). The CDR3 loop is CAWGSGRGYEQYF. CDR3 sequence (DNA): TGTGCCTGGGGTAGCGGGAGGGGATACGAGCAGTACTTC.

The V gene is TRBV7-6, the J gene TRBJ2-3; D not certain. Germline CDR1 SGHVS, CDR2 FNYEAQ. The ends were cut back, 4 bases at V and 0 bases at J, with 14 bases in the middle. This CDR3 spans 16 amino acids. This chain's CDR3 is CASSSKRMGSTDTQYF. CDR3 bases: TGTGCCAGCAGCTCGAAGCGAATGGGAAGCACAGATACGCAGTATTTT.

This clonotype was recorded a few times. The V gene is TRBV28, the J gene TRBJ2-4; D call uncertain. Germline CDR1 and CDR2: MDHEN and SYDVKM. The CDR3 spans 11 residues. V was cut by 9 bases and J by 0 bases, with 3 bases left in between. CDR3 loop: CARLAKNIQYF. The DNA of the CDR3 is TGTGCCAGACTAGCCAAAAACATTCAGTACTTC.

This clonotype was picked up a small number of times. V gene TRBV19 combines with J gene TRBJ2-5; D possibly corresponds to TRBD2 (6 bases). The CDR3 sequence is 15 residues long. Trimming removed 2 bases at V and 5 bases at J, with 15 bases between. The germline V gene has CDR1 LNHDA and CDR2 SQIVND (reference sequence). CDR3 nucleotides: TGTGCCAGTAGTATATCCCCCGGAGGGAGGGAGACCCAGTACTTC. Amino acid sequence: CASSISPGGRETQYF.

The J gene is TRBJ1-2, the V gene TRBV10-2, with D uncertain. Germline V gene lookup returns CDR1 WSHSY and CDR2 SAAADI. V shed 1 base and J shed 4 bases, with 4 bases lying between them. The CDR3 loop spans 12 amino acids. The CDR3 region is CASSEYLYGYTF. CDR3 sequence (DNA): TGCGCCAGCAGTGAGTACCTCTATGGCTACACCTTC.

The sample holds many counts of this clonotype. CDR3 DNA sequence: TGTGCCAGCAGCTTCTCCCGGGACTACAATGAGCAGTTCTTC. It is translated as CASSFSRDYNEQFF. This chain connects TRBV7-2 to TRBJ2-1, with D possibly being TRBD2 (5 bases). V was pared by 3 bases and J by 3 bases, with 9 bases between. The CDR3 is 14 residues long. Germline CDR1 SGHTA, CDR2 FQGNSA.

This clonotype was seen more than once but under ten times. V and J are TRBV5-1 and TRBJ2-2, with 7 bases aligning to TRBD1. The ends lost 0 bases at V and 1 base at J; junction bases unmatched: 3. Germline CDR1 SGHRS, CDR2 YFSETQ. This CDR3 region has 16 residues. CDR3 nucleotides: TGCGCCAGCAGCTTGGGACAGGGTCTGAACACCGGGGAGCTGTTTTTT. It is translated as CASSLGQGLNTGELFF. The full variable domain, its missing parts supplied by reference TRBV5-1 and TRBJ2-2, is KAGVTQTPRYLIKTRGQQVTLSCSPISGHRSVSWYQQTPGQGLQFLFEYFSETQRNKGNFPGRFSGRQFSNSRSEMNVSTLELGDSALYLCASSLGQGLNTGELFFGEGSRLTVL.

This clonotype appeared a few times. The V gene is TRBV20-1, the J gene TRBJ2-7; TRBD2 matches 10 bases. J gave up 4 bases and V 5 bases, and 11 bases lay outside the gene matches. This CDR3 region has 15 residues. Per germline, CDR1 DFQATT and CDR2 SNEGSKA (reference sequence). The CDR3 coding sequence is TGCAGTGCTCCCGACTGGGGACTAGCGACTTACGAGCAGTACTTC. Amino acids: CSAPDWGLATYEQYF.

This chain links TRBV5-4 with TRBJ2-7, with 9 bases matching TRBD1. CDR3 length: 15 residues. Germline lookup yields CDR1 SGHNT and CDR2 YYREEE (reference sequence). V lost 4 bases to trimming and J lost 6 bases; unmatched junction nucleotides: 11. The CDR3 region has the DNA TGTGCCAGCAGCCTACAGGGACAGGGCATATTCGAGCAGTACTTC. This codes for CASSLQGQGIFEQYF.

This clonotype was picked up a small number of times. The chain has TRBV6-4 and TRBJ2-5, with TRBD2 matching 9 bases. The CDR3 totals 16 residues. With V trimmed by 1 base and J by 2 bases, 5 bases remained unmatched. The V gene's germline CDR1 is MRHNA and CDR2 SNTAGT. Here the CDR3 reads CASSDLGSGGQETQYF. The CDR3 DNA is TGTGCCAGCAGTGACTTGGGTAGCGGGGGTCAAGAGACCCAGTACTTC.

This clonotype was observed a few times. J is TRBJ2-7 and V is TRBV2; D perhaps matches TRBD2 (5 bases). Trimming cost V 5 bases and J 3 bases, with 8 bases left between them. In germline, CDR1 is SNHLY, CDR2 FYNNEI. This CDR3 is built from 12 residues. The CDR3 spells CASSTRLYEQYF. The CDR3 DNA is TGTGCCAGCAGTACTAGACTCTACGAGCAGTACTTC. The entire variable domain, with the rest obtained from reference TRBV2 and TRBJ2-7, is as follows: EPEVTQTPSHQVTQMGQEVILRCVPISNHLYFYWYRQILGQKVEFLVSFYNNEISEKSEIFDDQFSVERPDGSNFTLKIRSTKLEDSAMYFCASSTRLYEQYFGPGTRLTVT.

This sequence joins TRBV7-9 and TRBJ2-7; D is possibly TRBD1 (6 bases). The CDR3 loop spans 15 amino acids. V dropped 5 bases and J dropped 0 bases, with 14 bases sitting between them. Germline V CDR1 and CDR2: SEHNR, FQNEAQ (reference sequence). CDR3 in amino acids: CASSRYRDNSYEQYF. The CDR3 DNA sequence: TGTGCCAGCAGCCGTTACCGGGACAACTCCTACGAGCAGTACTTC. Filled out from reference TRBV7-9 and TRBJ2-7, the complete variable domain reads DTGVSQNPRHKITKRGQNVTFRCDPISEHNRLYWYRQTLGQGPEFLTYFQNEAQLEKSRLLSDRFSAERPKGSFSTLEIQRTEQGDSAMYLCASSRYRDNSYEQYFGPGTRLTVT.

This clonotype came up a few times. The V and J genes are TRBV7-3 and TRBJ2-1, with 8 bases fitting TRBD2. CDR1 and CDR2 (germline): SGHTA, FQGTGA. The J segment lost 3 bases and the V segment lost 6 bases, leaving 7 bases of the junction unmatched. This CDR3 has 15 residues. CDR3 in DNA: TGTGCCAGCAGTCCCGATAGCGGGATCTACAATGAGCAGTTCTTC. Translation: CASSPDSGIYNEQFF.

J is TRBJ1-1 and V is TRBV12-3 or TRBV12-4, with TRBD1 matching 7 bases. Germline trimming cut 1 base from V and 11 bases from J; bases unmatched to any gene: 4. The CDR3 is 12 amino acids. In DNA, the CDR3 is TGTGCCAGCAGTTTAGACAGGGGAGCGGCTTTCTTT. It yields the protein CASSLDRGAAFF.

The chain carries TRBV5-6 and TRBJ1-5; D uncertain. Germline V gives CDR1 SGHDT, CDR2 YYEEEE. Trimming stripped 2 bases from V and 2 bases from J, with 8 bases between. This CDR3 contains 14 residues. This chain's CDR3 is CASSFLAGNQPQHF. CDR3 DNA: TGTGCCAGCAGCTTCCTCGCCGGCAATCAGCCCCAGCATTTT.

The chain uses TRBV6-1 and TRBJ2-1, with 8 nucleotides matching TRBD1. V shed 0 bases, J shed 5 bases, and the junction held 6 bases outside the gene matches. Germline lookup yields CDR1 MNHNS and CDR2 SASEGT. The CDR3 is made up of 16 amino acids. In DNA form, the CDR3 reads TGTGCCAGCAGTGAAGCTCTCGGACAGGGCAACAATGAGCAGTTCTTC. Translating gives CASSEALGQGNNEQFF.

The chain employs TRBV6-6 and TRBJ1-2; D perhaps matches TRBD1 (5 bases). CDR1 and CDR2 (germline): MNHNY, SVGAGI (reference sequence). Trimming removed 0 bases from V and 0 bases from J, with 14 bases in between. The length of the CDR3 is 17 residues. CDR3 coding DNA: TGTGCCAGCAGTTACTCCGCGACAGCCAACCCTAACTATGGCTACACCTTC. Amino acid sequence: CASSYSATANPNYGYTF.